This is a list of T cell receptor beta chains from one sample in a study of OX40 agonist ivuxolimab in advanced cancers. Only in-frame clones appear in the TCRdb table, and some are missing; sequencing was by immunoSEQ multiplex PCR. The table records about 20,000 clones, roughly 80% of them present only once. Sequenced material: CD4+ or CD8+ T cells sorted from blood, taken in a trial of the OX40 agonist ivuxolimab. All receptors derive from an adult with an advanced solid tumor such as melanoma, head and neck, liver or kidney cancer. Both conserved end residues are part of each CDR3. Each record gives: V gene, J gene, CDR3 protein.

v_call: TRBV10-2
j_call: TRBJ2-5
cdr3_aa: CASSDWSGETQYF

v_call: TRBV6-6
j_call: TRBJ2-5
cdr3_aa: CASSSRLDQETQYF

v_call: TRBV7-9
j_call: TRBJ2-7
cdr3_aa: CASSFGQISYEQYF

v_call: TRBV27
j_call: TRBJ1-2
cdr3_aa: CASSFRGQGGYTF

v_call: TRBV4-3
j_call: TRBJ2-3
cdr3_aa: CASSLSQTSTDTQYF

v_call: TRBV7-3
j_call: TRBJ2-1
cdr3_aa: CASSKGVNEQFF

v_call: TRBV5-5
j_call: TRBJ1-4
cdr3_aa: CASSLVWGDEKLFF

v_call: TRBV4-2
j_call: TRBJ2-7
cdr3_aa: CASSQAQGYEQYF

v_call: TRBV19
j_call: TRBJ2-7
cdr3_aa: CASSIFGEQYF

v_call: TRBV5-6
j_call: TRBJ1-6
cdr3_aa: CASSLGGGISPLHF

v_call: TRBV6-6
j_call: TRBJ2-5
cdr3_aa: CASSYSGQGMETQYF

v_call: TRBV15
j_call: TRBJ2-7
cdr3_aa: CATSGTSGYEQYF

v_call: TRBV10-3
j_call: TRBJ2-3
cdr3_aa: CAISERGTGTDTQYF

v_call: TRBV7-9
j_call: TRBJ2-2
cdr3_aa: CASSSGTGELFF

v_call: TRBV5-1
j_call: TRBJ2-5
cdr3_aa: CASSLDSQETQYF

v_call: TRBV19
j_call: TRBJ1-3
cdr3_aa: CASTKDPFVSGNTIYF

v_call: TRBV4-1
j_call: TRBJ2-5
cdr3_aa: CASSHSAGLQTQYF

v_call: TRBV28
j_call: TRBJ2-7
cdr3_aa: CASTPTGTSSGEQYF

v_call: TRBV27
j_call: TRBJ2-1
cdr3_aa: CASSFSPGMINNEQFF

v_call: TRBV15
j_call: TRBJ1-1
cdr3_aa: CATSRGFTEAFF

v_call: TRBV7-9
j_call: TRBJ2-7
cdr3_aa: CASTLGATGRGYEQYF

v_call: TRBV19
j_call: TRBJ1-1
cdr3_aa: CASSTGSLMGTEAFF

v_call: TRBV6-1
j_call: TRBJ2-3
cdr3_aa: CASSEWVGLSTDTQYF

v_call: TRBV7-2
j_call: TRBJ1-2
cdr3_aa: CASSFYRAWNYGYTF

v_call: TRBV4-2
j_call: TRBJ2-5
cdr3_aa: CASSPNLLSSVSQETQYF

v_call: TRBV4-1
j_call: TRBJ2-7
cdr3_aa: CASSQLQGSYEQYF

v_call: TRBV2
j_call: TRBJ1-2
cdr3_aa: CASSPRGYGYTF

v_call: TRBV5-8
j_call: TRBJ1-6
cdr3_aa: CASRFDRPGGNSPLHF

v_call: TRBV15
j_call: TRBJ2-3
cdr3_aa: CATSRGRGGADTQYF

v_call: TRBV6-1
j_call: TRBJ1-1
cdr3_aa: CASSDRIWGAEAFF

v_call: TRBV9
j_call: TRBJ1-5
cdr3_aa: CASSAGDIQPQHF

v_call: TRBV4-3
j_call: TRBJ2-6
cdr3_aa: CASSQDADSGANVLTF

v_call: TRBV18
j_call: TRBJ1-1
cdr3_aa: CASSPLGSGDTEAFF

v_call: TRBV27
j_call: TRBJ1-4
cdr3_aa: CASKDWTGGGKLFF

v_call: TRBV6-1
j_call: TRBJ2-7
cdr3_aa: CASSEVWAGHYEQYF

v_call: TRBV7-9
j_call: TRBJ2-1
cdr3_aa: CASSSAGGITEQFF

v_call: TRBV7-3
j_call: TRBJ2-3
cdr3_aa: CASSLLAGGTDTQYF

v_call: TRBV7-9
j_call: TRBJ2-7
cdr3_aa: CASIRTPFVEQYF

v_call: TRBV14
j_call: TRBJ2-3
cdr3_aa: CASSQIGGDRVTDTQYF

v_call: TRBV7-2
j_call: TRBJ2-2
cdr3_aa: CASSSNTGELFF

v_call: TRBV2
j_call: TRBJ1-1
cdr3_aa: CASSRHYTEAFF

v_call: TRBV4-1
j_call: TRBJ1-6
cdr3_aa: CASSQVGQGYNSPLHF

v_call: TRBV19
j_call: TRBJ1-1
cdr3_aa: CASKLWGTGVVTEAFF

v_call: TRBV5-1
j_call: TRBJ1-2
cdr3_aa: CASSRGQGIGGYTF

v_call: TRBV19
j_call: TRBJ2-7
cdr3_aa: CASSLTGPLEQYF

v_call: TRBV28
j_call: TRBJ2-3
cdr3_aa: CASSLSGGRSGGRGTDTQYF

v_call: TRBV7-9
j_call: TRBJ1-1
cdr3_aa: CASSLQGAEAFF

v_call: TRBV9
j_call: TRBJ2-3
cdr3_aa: CASSALAAVADTQYF

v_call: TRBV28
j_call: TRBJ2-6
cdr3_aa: CASSSIRVSGANVLTF

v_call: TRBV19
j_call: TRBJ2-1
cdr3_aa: CASSWTELREQFF

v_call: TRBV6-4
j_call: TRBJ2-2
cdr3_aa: CASSDREAGELFF

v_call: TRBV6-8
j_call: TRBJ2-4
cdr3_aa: CASRDDRGRAKNIQYF

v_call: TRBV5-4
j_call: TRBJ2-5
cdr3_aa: CASSQALQETQYF

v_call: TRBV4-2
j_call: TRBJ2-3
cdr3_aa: CASSQVGITDTQYF

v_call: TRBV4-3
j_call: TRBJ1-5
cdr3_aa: CASSQELGGGNQPQHF